The 21 T cell receptor beta chains in this list originate from one sample, sequenced in a study of T cell responses to AZD1222 COVID-19 vaccine. The method was immunoSEQ multiplex PCR; TCRdb's version includes in-frame clones alone and lacks a portion of them. The sample has approximately 130,000 clones, roughly 91% seen once; the top ten hold roughly 11%. The sample was peripheral blood, taken on day 0 of MenACWY control vaccination. The receptors were gathered from an adult in good health.

This chain joins TRBV12-3 or TRBV12-4 and TRBJ2-1, with unresolved D. With 1 base removed from V and 8 bases from J, the gap between germline ends came to 6 bases. CDR3 size: 12 residues. CDR3 in amino acids: CASSLGVHEQFF. In DNA form, the CDR3 reads TGTGCCAGCAGTTTAGGGGTCCATGAGCAGTTCTTC.

V gene TRBV12-3 or TRBV12-4 combines with J gene TRBJ2-1; D not certain. The CDR3 is 11 residues long. V lost 7 bases and J lost 8, with 9 bases in between. Written as DNA, the CDR3 is TGTGCCAGCAACGAAGGCTATGAGCAGTTCTTC. It codes for CASNEGYEQFF.

This clone appeared once. The V and J genes are TRBV5-1 and TRBJ2-4, with 7 bases identical to TRBD1. The germline V gene has CDR1 SGHRS and CDR2 YFSETQ. V was pared by 2 bases and J by 4 bases, with 3 bases of the junction left unmatched. The CDR3 covers 14 residues. CDR3 region: CASSFGQEKNIQYF. CDR3 nucleotides: TGCGCCAGCAGCTTCGGACAGGAGAAAAACATTCAGTACTTC.

V is TRBV6-1 and J is TRBJ2-3, with D unclear. This CDR3 has 14 amino acids. The V gene's germline CDR1 is MNHNS and CDR2 SASEGT. The V gene lost 3 bases and the J gene lost 6 bases, with 13 bases spanning the gap. The CDR3 DNA reads as TGTGCCAGCAGTGAGGACGGTATTAGGGATACGCAGTATTTT. Translating it yields CASSEDGIRDTQYF.

This chain links TRBV30 with TRBJ1-6, with a weak D call TRBD1 (6 bases). CDR3 length: 16 amino acids. The germline V gene has CDR1 GTSNPN and CDR2 SVGIG (reference sequence). Trimming shortened V by 5 bases and J by 3 bases, and 17 bases separated the two germline ends. This CDR3 reads CAWPIQGPLYNSPLHF. The CDR3 nucleotides read TGTGCCTGGCCTATACAGGGACCTCTCTATAATTCACCCCTCCACTTT.

The rearrangement links TRBV30 to TRBJ1-3; 7 nucleotides line up with TRBD1. Germline CDR1 and CDR2: GTSNPN and SVGIG (reference sequence). This CDR3 is built from 13 residues. V lost 2 bases, J lost 5 bases, and 3 bases stayed unmatched. In nucleotides, the CDR3 is TGTGCCTGGAGTACAGGGGATAGAAACACCATATATTTT. Translated: CAWSTGDRNTIYF.

This chain joins TRBV7-6 and TRBJ2-7; no definite D call. The CDR3 extends over 13 amino acids. Per germline, CDR1 SGHVS and CDR2 FNYEAQ. V was trimmed by 2 bases and J by 3 bases, leaving 8 bases between them. The CDR3 nucleotides are TGTGCCAGCAGCTTATCAGCGTTCTACGAGCAGTACTTC. Its translation is CASSLSAFYEQYF.

V is TRBV7-9 and J is TRBJ2-1, with TRBD1 identical over 9 bases. V shed 5 bases, J shed 7 bases, and the junction held 9 bases outside the gene matches. CDR3 length: 15 residues. Germline V gene lookup returns CDR1 SEHNR and CDR2 FQNEAQ (reference sequence). The CDR3 is CASSPDRGVLNEQFF. The CDR3 DNA reads as TGTGCCAGCAGCCCCGACAGGGGGGTTTTAAATGAGCAGTTCTTC.

The rearrangement joins TRBV27 to TRBJ2-1; D might be TRBD1 or TRBD2, each matching 6 bases. The CDR3 totals 15 residues. Germline V CDR1 and CDR2: MNHEY, SMNVEV (reference sequence). The V and J ends lost 8 bases and 0 bases respectively, with 14 bases between them. Here the CDR3 reads CASHRAGSSYNEQFF. In DNA form, the CDR3 reads TGTGCCAGCCACAGGGCCGGGAGCTCCTACAATGAGCAGTTCTTC.

V gene TRBV24-1 combines with J gene TRBJ2-5; tentatively, D is TRBD1 or TRBD2 (5 bases each). This CDR3 region has 13 residues. Per the germline V gene, CDR1 is KGHDR and CDR2 is SFDVKD. The V end was cut by 12 bases, the J end by 1 base, with 14 bases between. The CDR3 here is CAAGGSAQETQYF. In DNA form, the CDR3 reads TGTGCCGCTGGGGGTTCAGCCCAAGAGACCCAGTACTTC.

The chain links TRBV30 to TRBJ1-5, with D maybe TRBD1 (5 bases). Trimming took 0 bases from V and 2 from J, leaving 14 bases between them. This CDR3 region has 16 residues. CDR1 GTSNPN and CDR2 SVGIG come from the germline V gene (reference sequence). The CDR3, as DNA: TGTGCCTGGAGTGTACTGGGAGGGACGGGCAATCAGCCCCAGCATTTT. Translation gives CAWSVLGGTGNQPQHF.

Note on this clone: One end of the junction fails to match germline, which may point to a read error. This chain joins TRBV7-8 and TRBJ2-1; possibly TRBD2 for D (6 bases). The CDR3 contains 17 residues. Germline lookup yields CDR1 SGHVS and CDR2 FQNEAQ. The CDR3 loop reads CASNNNNVRTVTRGLIF. The CDR3 nucleotides are TGTGCCAGCAACAATAATAACGTCAGGACTGTGACTAGGGGTTTGATCTTC.

Points on this clone: The sample holds other DNA sequences that translate to the same CDR3. The gene calls are TRBV11-1 and TRBJ2-1; 7 bases agree with TRBD2. Germline CDR1 reads SGHAT; CDR2 reads FQDESV (reference sequence). V shed 4 bases and J 6 bases; nucleotides not matched to a gene: 12. The CDR3 is 16 residues long. DNA for the CDR3: TGTGCCAGCAGCTCAAGGACTAGTGGGAGGGCCAATGAGCAGTTCTTC. The encoded protein is CASSSRTSGRANEQFF.

This chain connects TRBV6-5 to TRBJ2-5, with 12 nucleotides matching TRBD2. CDR1 MNHEY and CDR2 SVGAGI come from the germline V gene. The CDR3 runs to 16 residues. V lost 2 bases, J lost 7 bases, and 8 bases stayed unmatched. The DNA of the CDR3 is TGTGCCAGCAGTTACGGGCTAGCGGGAGGGCGCGGGACCCAGTACTTC. It is translated as CASSYGLAGGRGTQYF.

The rearrangement joins TRBV7-9 to TRBJ1-1; 8 bases map to TRBD1. The length of the CDR3 is 14 residues. Germline CDR1 reads SEHNR; CDR2 reads FQNEAQ (reference sequence). Trimming took 6 bases from V and 3 from J; bases not matched to a gene: 6. This chain's CDR3 is CASRSGGGDTEAFF. CDR3 DNA: TGTGCCAGCAGGTCAGGGGGCGGGGACACTGAAGCTTTCTTT. The variable domain in full, with the rest retrieved from reference TRBV7-9 and TRBJ1-1, is DTGVSQNPRHKITKRGQNVTFRCDPISEHNRLYWYRQTLGQGPEFLTYFQNEAQLEKSRLLSDRFSAERPKGSFSTLEIQRTEQGDSAMYLCASRSGGGDTEAFFGQGTRLTVV.

This clone has a single count. Different DNA sequences within this sample yield the same CDR3. The chain employs TRBV30 and TRBJ1-2; D remains ambiguous. This CDR3 contains 12 residues. V was cut by 2 bases and J by 2 bases, with 6 bases left in between. Germline CDR1 reads GTSNPN; CDR2 reads SVGIG (reference sequence). The CDR3 DNA reads as TGTGCCTGGAGTACCGGAAACTATGGCTACACCTTC. It translates to CAWSTGNYGYTF. Filled out from reference TRBV30 and TRBJ1-2, the complete variable domain reads SQTIHQWPATLVQPVGSPLSLECTVEGTSNPNLYWYRQAAGRGLQLLFYSVGIGQISSEVPQNLSASRPQDRQFILSSKKLLLSDSGFYLCAWSTGNYGYTFGSGTRLTVV.

This chain links TRBV5-4 with TRBJ1-1, with 7 bases that match TRBD1. This CDR3 spans 17 amino acids. The germline V gene has CDR1 SGHNT and CDR2 YYREEE (reference sequence). V trimming: 4 bases; J trimming: 1 base; junction bases outside the gene matches: 13. CDR3 DNA sequence: TGTGCCAGCAGCCCCTGGGAGTCAGGGGGAGGGAACACTGAAGCTTTCTTT. This encodes CASSPWESGGGNTEAFF.

This clone was recorded once. V and J are TRBV3-1 (or the pseudogene TRBV3-2) and TRBJ2-7; 9 nucleotides align to TRBD2. Germline V CDR1 and CDR2: LGHDT, YNNKEL (reference sequence). V was pared by 0 bases and J by 6 bases, with 12 bases of the junction left unmatched. The CDR3 covers 17 residues. CDR3 loop: CASSQDGKGGLAREQYF. CDR3 nucleotides: TGTGCCAGCAGCCAAGATGGAAAAGGGGGACTAGCTCGCGAGCAGTACTTC.

The chain combines TRBV10-2 with TRBJ2-1, with 9 bases fitting TRBD2. Germline V CDR1 and CDR2: WSHSY, SAAADI. CDR3 length equals 15 residues. V was clipped by 5 bases and J by 7 bases; unmatched bases: 9. For the CDR3, the DNA is TGCGCCAGCAGTAATACGGCGGGAGGGCTGAATGAGCAGTTCTTC. Its translation: CASSNTAGGLNEQFF.

The chain couples TRBV7-9 to TRBJ1-4; D remains ambiguous. V gave up 3 bases and J gave up 0 bases, with 5 bases separating them. The length of the CDR3 is 14 residues. Looked up from germline, CDR1 is SEHNR and CDR2 is FQNEAQ (reference sequence). CDR3 protein: CASSFSATNEKLFF. The CDR3 coding sequence is TGTGCCAGCAGCTTCAGCGCAACTAATGAAAAACTGTTTTTT.

This clone has just one count. V and J are TRBV29-1 and TRBJ1-1; a weak D match, TRBD1 (6 bases). This CDR3 comprises 14 residues. Between the trimmed V and J ends, which lost 7 bases and 3 bases, there was a span of 18 bases. The germline V gene encodes CDR1 SQVTM and CDR2 ANQGSEA. This CDR3 is CSAHPQGGDTEAFF. For the CDR3, the DNA is TGCAGCGCTCACCCACAGGGAGGCGACACTGAAGCTTTCTTT.